This entry lists 17 T cell receptor beta chains sequenced from one sample in a study of beta chain features in type 1 diabetes (dated by TCRdb to between 2018 and 2020). Library prep was done by the immunoSEQ multiplex PCR assay. The High Capacity cDNA Reverse Transcription Kit was used to reverse transcribe all of the isolated RNA, meaning that expressed TCRB transcripts were what got sequenced. The table comes from immuneACCESS by way of TCRdb, which keeps in-frame sequences with V and J called. Part of the clones is missing from these tables; in studies checked, under half for an unresolved V gene and the rest for unknown reasons. The sample table holds about 220,000 clones, of which 11% were seen once. The ten largest clones add up to over 1% of the sample. The sample taken for sequencing was central memory CD4+ T cells from blood. These receptor sequences come from a man aged 18 to 35 in good health.

V is TRBV5-4 and J is TRBJ2-1, with a weak D call TRBD2 (5 bases). Germline V gene lookup returns CDR1 SGHNT and CDR2 YYREEE (reference sequence). The CDR3 has 15 residues. V was clipped by 4 bases and J by 4 bases, with 15 bases between them. The DNA for the CDR3 is TGTGCCAGCAGCAGCACCCAGCGGAGTTACAATGAGCAGTTCTTC. It specifies CASSSTQRSYNEQFF.

J is TRBJ2-3 and V is TRBV29-1; 7 nucleotides match TRBD1. CDR3 length equals 12 residues. Unmatched junction bases numbered 5, after V lost 7 bases and J lost 4 bases. In germline, CDR1 is SQVTM, CDR2 ANQGSEA. The CDR3 reads CSAGQASDTQYF. Written as DNA, the CDR3 is TGCAGCGCAGGACAGGCTTCAGATACGCAGTATTTT.

The J gene is TRBJ2-6, the V gene TRBV28; perhaps TRBD1 as D (6 bases). This CDR3 has 17 residues. V was shortened by 3 bases and J by 1 base, with 13 bases between the two germline ends. Germline lookup yields CDR1 MDHEN and CDR2 SYDVKM. The CDR3: CASSFLGAGSGANVLTF. The CDR3 coding sequence is TGTGCCAGCAGTTTCCTGGGGGCAGGGTCTGGGGCCAACGTCCTGACTTTC.

There are a few counts of this clone. The J gene is TRBJ1-2, the V gene TRBV19; D is undetermined. Deletions cut 0 bases from V and 0 bases from J, with 8 bases between. Germline V gene sequence: CDR1 LNHDA, CDR2 SQIVND (reference sequence). This CDR3 is 15 amino acids long. The CDR3 here is CASSIDQAANYGYTF. The CDR3 coding sequence is TGTGCCAGTAGTATAGACCAGGCAGCTAACTATGGCTACACCTTC. The full variable domain, in which reference TRBV19 and TRBJ1-2 provide the parts outside the CDR3, is DGGITQSPKYLFRKEGQNVTLSCEQNLNHDAMYWYRQDPGQGLRLIYYSQIVNDFQKGDIAEGYSVSREKKESFPLTVTSAQKNPTAFYLCASSIDQAANYGYTFGSGTRLTVV.

This clone appeared a few times. The V and J genes are TRBV30 and TRBJ2-5, with D possibly matching TRBD2 (6 bases). V was pared by 3 bases and J by 1 base, with 9 bases between. The CDR3 runs to 13 residues. The germline gives CDR1 GTSNPN, CDR2 SVGIG (reference sequence). Here the CDR3 reads CAWRRGFQETQYF. For the CDR3, the DNA is TGTGCCTGGAGGCGGGGATTCCAAGAGACCCAGTACTTC.

The V and J genes are TRBV7-9 and TRBJ2-1, with 10 bases matching TRBD2. The CDR3 has 17 residues. The junction had 6 bases not matched to a gene; V was cut back by 2 bases and J by 2 bases. CDR1 is SEHNR, CDR2 FQNEAQ, per germline (reference sequence). DNA for the CDR3: TGTGCCAGCAGCTTATCGAGTACTAGCGGGACCTACAATGAGCAGTTCTTC. Protein: CASSLSSTSGTYNEQFF.

V gene TRBV5-4 combines with J gene TRBJ2-7; 9 positions match TRBD2. V lost 2 bases to trimming and J lost 2 bases; unmatched junction nucleotides: 2. The length of the CDR3 is 14 residues. Germline V lookup: CDR1 SGHNT, CDR2 YYREEE (reference sequence). CDR3 amino acids: CASSFSGRAYEQYF. The CDR3 DNA follows: TGTGCCAGCAGCTTTAGCGGGAGAGCCTACGAGCAGTACTTC.

The V and J genes are TRBV15 and TRBJ1-1; possibly TRBD1 for D (6 bases). Trimming took off 0 bases at V and 4 bases at J, with 9 bases between the two ends. Germline CDR1 reads LNHNV; CDR2 reads YYDKDF (reference sequence). This CDR3 has 14 residues. The CDR3 DNA reads TGTGCCACCAGCAGAGATTTCAGGGGCACTGAAGCTTTCTTT. As protein: CATSRDFRGTEAFF.

V usage is TRBV30 and J usage is TRBJ2-3; a weak D match, TRBD2 (7 bases). Looked up from germline, CDR1 is GTSNPN and CDR2 is SVGIG (reference sequence). Trimming cost V 3 bases and J 4 bases, with 11 bases left between them. This CDR3 comprises 13 residues. The CDR3 sequence is CAWSGGQADTQYF. CDR3 in DNA: TGTGCCTGGAGCGGGGGGCAAGCAGATACGCAGTATTTT.

A few counts support this clone. This chain links TRBV10-3 with TRBJ2-1; D is possibly TRBD1 or TRBD2 (6 bases each). Trimming took 4 bases from V and 6 from J, leaving 13 bases between them. CDR3 length: 14 residues. The germline V gene has CDR1 ENHRY and CDR2 SYGVKD. CDR3 sequence reads: CAISGKQGGNEQFF. The CDR3 nucleotides are TGTGCCATCAGTGGTAAACAGGGAGGCAATGAGCAGTTCTTC.

This chain joins TRBV7-6 and TRBJ2-2; D is unresolved. Trimming pared 8 bases from V and 5 bases from J, leaving 12 bases between. Germline loops: CDR1 SGHVS, CDR2 FNYEAQ. The CDR3 has 13 amino acids. The CDR3 sequence: CASEKDRTGELFF. The DNA for the CDR3 is TGTGCCAGCGAAAAGGATAGGACCGGGGAGCTGTTTTTT.

This sequence joins TRBV7-2 and TRBJ1-3, with D unclear. The CDR3 totals 14 residues. V lost 4 bases and J lost 4, with 11 bases in between. Germline-derived CDR1 and CDR2 are SGHTA and FQGNSA. The CDR3: CASSSMSEGNTIYF. The CDR3 bases are TGTGCCAGCAGCTCTATGAGTGAAGGAAACACCATATATTTT.

This clone has ten or more counts. This chain links TRBV4-3 with TRBJ2-1, with 10 bases that match TRBD1. The CDR3 covers 17 residues. The trim removed 0 bases at V and 8 bases at J, leaving 10 bases unmatched. Germline lookup yields CDR1 LGHNA and CDR2 YSLEER. The CDR3 coding sequence is TGCGCCAGCAGCCAAGATGTCCCCCGGGACAGGGGCTATGAGCAGTTCTTC. Amino acid sequence: CASSQDVPRDRGYEQFF.

The chain recombines TRBV7-8 with TRBJ2-3; D remains ambiguous. V was shortened by 3 bases and J by 4 bases, with 8 bases between the two germline ends. The CDR3 totals 13 residues. CDR1 is SGHVS and CDR2 is FQNEAQ in the germline V gene. The CDR3 coding sequence is TGTGCCAGCAGCTTCAGAGGAGCAGATACGCAGTATTTT. Translating it yields CASSFRGADTQYF.

This clone occurred many times. The chain links TRBV7-3 to TRBJ2-2, with 7 bases aligning to TRBD2. Germline CDR1 reads SGHTA; CDR2 reads FQGTGA. This CDR3 comprises 14 residues. J gave up 7 bases and V 3 bases, and 5 bases lay outside the gene matches. The CDR3, as DNA: TGTGCCAGCAGCTTGGGAGGGCCGGTCGGGGAGCTGTTTTTT. Translation gives CASSLGGPVGELFF.

CDR3 sequence (DNA): TGTGCCAGCAGCCCCGTGGCCTACGAGCAGTACTTC. This codes for CASSPVAYEQYF. The chain links TRBV7-2 to TRBJ2-7, with unresolved D. Germline V lookup: CDR1 SGHTA, CDR2 FQGNSA. The V and J ends lost 5 bases and 2 bases respectively, with 7 bases between them. The CDR3 contains 12 residues. Full variable domain (outside the CDR3, taken from reference TRBV7-2 and TRBJ2-7): GAGVSQSPSNKVTEKGKDVELRCDPISGHTALYWYRQSLGQGLEFLIYFQGNSAPDKSGLPSDRFSAERTGGSVSTLTIQRTQQEDSAVYLCASSPVAYEQYFGPGTRLTVT.

This clone has only a few counts. This chain joins TRBV29-1 and TRBJ2-7; the D is unclear. V shed 4 bases and J shed 4 bases, with 17 bases lying between them. In germline, CDR1 is SQVTM, CDR2 ANQGSEA. There are 14 residues in the CDR3. This CDR3 is CSVGRDKSQYEQYF. The CDR3 DNA sequence: TGCAGCGTTGGTCGAGACAAGAGTCAATACGAGCAGTACTTC.